The 9 T cell receptor beta chains in this list originate from one sample, sequenced in a study of blood T cell repertoires in COVID-19 (dated by TCRdb to the early 2020s). Receptors were amplified or captured by the immunoSEQ multiplex PCR assay. TCRdb provides this immuneACCESS table in a form limited to in-frame rearrangements. Some clones are lacking; in checked studies, under half of them reflect an unresolved V gene, and why the rest are absent is not known. For this sample there are some 240,000 clones; 75% to 90% appear just once. The ten largest clones capture approximately 13% of the sample. Sample: peripheral blood. These TCRs come from a woman in her sixties or seventies with active or convalescent COVID-19.

The chain has TRBV6-5 and TRBJ1-1, with 11 bases that match TRBD1. From germline, CDR1 is MNHEY and CDR2 SVGAGI. J lost 3 bases, V lost 6 bases, and 0 bases had no gene match. This CDR3 is built from 13 residues. CDR3 sequence: CASRGQGDTEAFF. CDR3 coding DNA: TGTGCCAGCAGGGGACAGGGGGACACTGAAGCTTTCTTT.

This sequence joins TRBV29-1 and TRBJ1-2; D possibly corresponds to TRBD1 (6 bases). Trimming stripped 7 bases from V and 0 bases from J, with 15 bases between. The CDR3 sequence is 14 residues long. CDR1 and CDR2 (germline): SQVTM, ANQGSEA. As DNA, the CDR3 is TGCAGCGCCGGGGGGGGCATAACTAACTATGGCTACACCTTC. This translates into CSAGGGITNYGYTF.

V usage is TRBV6-2 or TRBV6-3 and J usage is TRBJ1-2; unclear D gene. The CDR3 runs to 15 residues. With 0 bases removed from V and 3 bases from J, the gap between germline ends came to 11 bases. Germline-derived CDR1 and CDR2 are MNHEY and SVGEGT. The chain's CDR3 is CASSYSTAGDYGYTF. In DNA form, the CDR3 reads TGTGCCAGCAGTTACTCGACTGCCGGAGACTATGGCTACACCTTC.

The rearrangement links TRBV7-2 to TRBJ2-3, with unresolved D. CDR3 length: 12 amino acids. Germline V gives CDR1 SGHTA, CDR2 FQGNSA. Between the trimmed V and J ends, which lost 5 bases and 8 bases, there was a span of 11 bases. CDR3 sequence (DNA): TGTGCCAGCAGCCCCGAGGCCAGTACGCAGTATTTT. Protein: CASSPEASTQYF.

The rearrangement joins TRBV25-1 to TRBJ1-4; the D gene is possibly TRBD1 (6 bases). The CDR3 is 16 residues long. The germline CDR1 and CDR2 sequences are MGHDK and SYGVNS. V was pared by 8 bases and J by 0 bases, with 16 bases between. The CDR3 nucleotides are TGTGCCAGCTCCTCGGGGACACTCTCAACTAATGAAAAACTGTTTTTT. It specifies CASSSGTLSTNEKLFF.

This clone has only one observation. This chain connects TRBV14 to TRBJ2-1, with D perhaps matching TRBD1 (5 bases). Germline V gene sequence: CDR1 SGHDN, CDR2 FVKESK. V dropped 0 bases and J dropped 4 bases, with 16 bases sitting between them. The CDR3 contains 17 residues. The CDR3 DNA is TGTGCCAGCAGCCAAGAGAACAGGCTTTCTCTGTACAATGAGCAGTTCTTC. This encodes CASSQENRLSLYNEQFF.

The CDR3 here is CASSLGSGGPNTGELFF. DNA of the CDR3: TGTGCCAGCAGCTTAGGGTCTGGCGGGCCGAACACCGGGGAGCTGTTTTTT. V is TRBV11-3 and J is TRBJ2-2, with D tentatively TRBD2 (5 bases). Trimming shortened V by 1 base and J by 0 bases, and 12 bases separated the two germline ends. CDR1 SGHNT and CDR2 YENEEA come from the germline V gene. The CDR3 has 17 amino acids.

This chain uses TRBV6-5 with TRBJ1-5; TRBD1 might be the D (5 bases). Germline V gene sequence: CDR1 MNHEY, CDR2 SVGAGI. The CDR3 consists of 15 residues. V lost 6 bases to trimming and J lost 4 bases, with 16 bases between them. The CDR3 protein is CASSRDDSPNQPQHF. CDR3 nucleotides: TGTGCCAGCAGCCGAGACGACAGCCCAAATCAGCCCCAGCATTTT.

The chain combines TRBV6-6 with TRBJ1-6, with D perhaps matching TRBD1 (5 bases). Trimming cost V 2 bases and J 8 bases, with 10 bases left between them. The CDR3 runs 14 residues. The germline CDR1 and CDR2 sequences are MNHNY and SVGAGI (reference sequence). The CDR3 DNA reads TGTGCCAGCAGTTACGCGGCGGGGGATTCACCCCTCCACTTT. Residues: CASSYAAGDSPLHF.